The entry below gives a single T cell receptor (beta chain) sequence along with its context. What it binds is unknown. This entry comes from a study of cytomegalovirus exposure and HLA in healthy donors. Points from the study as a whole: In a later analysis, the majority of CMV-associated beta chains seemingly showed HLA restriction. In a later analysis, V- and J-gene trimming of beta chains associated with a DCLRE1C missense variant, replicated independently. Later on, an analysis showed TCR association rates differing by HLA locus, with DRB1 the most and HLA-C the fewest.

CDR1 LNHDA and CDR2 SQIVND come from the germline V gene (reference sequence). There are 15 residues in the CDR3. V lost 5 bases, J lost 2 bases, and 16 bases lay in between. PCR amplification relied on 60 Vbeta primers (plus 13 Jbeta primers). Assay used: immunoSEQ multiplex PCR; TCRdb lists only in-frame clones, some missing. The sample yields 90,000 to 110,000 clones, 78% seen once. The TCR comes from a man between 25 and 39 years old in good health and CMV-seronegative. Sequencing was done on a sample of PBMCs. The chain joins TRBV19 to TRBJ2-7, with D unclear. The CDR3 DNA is TGTGCCAGTAGTTCTCGAGATGAAGCTACCTACGAGCAGTACTTC. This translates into CASSSRDEATYEQYF.